One and the same sample provided the 24 T cell receptor beta chains below, sequenced in a study of blood T cell repertoires in COVID-19 (dated by TCRdb to the early 2020s). Libraries came from the immunoSEQ multiplex PCR assay. TCRdb stores this immuneACCESS table with in-frame sequences only. Part of the clones is absent; in the studies checked, under half of the shortfall reflects unresolved V genes, and no reason is known for the rest. Across this sample there are around 320,000 clones, with 88% seen only once. Approximately 6.6% of the sample lies in the top ten. What was sequenced was peripheral blood. The receptors stem from a woman between 25 and 40 years old who had recovered from COVID-19.

V usage is TRBV2 and J usage is TRBJ1-2; D is unresolved. There are 13 residues in the CDR3. Germline CDR1 reads SNHLY; CDR2 reads FYNNEI. Trimming pared 3 bases from V and 3 bases from J, leaving 8 bases between. The CDR3 DNA follows: TGTGCCAGCAGTGATCGGGGTGACTATGGCTACACCTTC. It encodes CASSDRGDYGYTF. The variable domain in full, with the rest retrieved from reference TRBV2 and TRBJ1-2, is EPEVTQTPSHQVTQMGQEVILRCVPISNHLYFYWYRQILGQKVEFLVSFYNNEISEKSEIFDDQFSVERPDGSNFTLKIRSTKLEDSAMYFCASSDRGDYGYTFGSGTRLTVV.

The chain combines TRBV27 with TRBJ1-2; 11 bases match TRBD1. The V and J ends lost 6 bases and 3 bases, in that order; junction bases with no gene match: 9. The germline V gene encodes CDR1 MNHEY and CDR2 SMNVEV (reference sequence). This CDR3 region has 16 residues. The CDR3 protein is CASRPLDRGPHYGYTF. In DNA, the CDR3 is TGTGCCAGCAGACCTTTGGACAGGGGGCCCCACTATGGCTACACCTTC.

This clone has a single count. This chain uses TRBV28 with TRBJ1-1; the D gene is possibly TRBD1 (5 bases). The V end was cut by 8 bases, the J end by 7 bases, with 11 bases between. The CDR3 consists of 11 residues. Germline V lookup: CDR1 MDHEN, CDR2 SYDVKM. CDR3 sequence (DNA): TGTGCCAGCCGAATCCAGGGTGAAGCTTTCTTT. Residues: CASRIQGEAFF. The full variable domain, completed using reference TRBV28 and TRBJ1-1, is DVKVTQSSRYLVKRTGEKVFLECVQDMDHENMFWYRQDPGLGLRLIYFSYDVKMKEKGDIPEGYSVSREKKERFSLILESASTNQTSMYLCASRIQGEAFFGQGTRLTVV.

This clone appeared a single time. The rearrangement links TRBV28 to TRBJ2-3; TRBD2 matches 7 bases. With V trimmed by 5 bases and J by 4 bases, 12 bases remained unmatched. The length of the CDR3 is 16 residues. From germline, CDR1 is MDHEN and CDR2 SYDVKM. This CDR3 reads CASSAWGGGRADTQYF. CDR3 bases: TGTGCCAGCAGTGCATGGGGGGGAGGGCGTGCAGATACGCAGTATTTT.

The rearrangement links TRBV5-4 to TRBJ1-2, with 8 positions matching TRBD1. The CDR3 loop spans 14 amino acids. The V segment lost 4 bases and the J segment 8 bases; nucleotides outside the gene matches: 10. The germline CDR1 and CDR2 sequences are SGHNT and YYREEE (reference sequence). The CDR3 here is CASSPSTGEEGYTF. CDR3 DNA sequence: TGTGCCAGCAGCCCTTCGACAGGGGAGGAGGGCTACACCTTC.

The DNA of the CDR3 is TGTGCCAGCAGCTCCCTCCAGGCAGCCATGAACACTGAAGCTTTCTTT. Translation: CASSSLQAAMNTEAFF. The chain carries TRBV3-1 (or the pseudogene TRBV3-2) and TRBJ1-1, with no clear D. The V gene's germline CDR1 is LGHDT and CDR2 YNNKEL (reference sequence). The CDR3 runs to 16 residues. With 5 bases removed from V and 0 bases from J, the gap between germline ends came to 16 bases.

The chain's CDR3 is CASSEGGRAIQETQYF. Here the CDR3 DNA reads TGTGCCAGCAGCGAGGGAGGCAGGGCCATCCAAGAGACCCAGTACTTC. The chain uses TRBV5-4 and TRBJ2-5; D is perhaps TRBD2 (6 bases). Per the germline V gene, CDR1 is SGHNT and CDR2 is YYREEE (reference sequence). The CDR3 is 16 residues long. V lost 4 bases and J lost 1, with 17 bases in between.

This chain links TRBV15 with TRBJ2-2; 8 nucleotides line up with TRBD1. CDR1 and CDR2 from the germline V gene are LNHNV and YYDKDF (reference sequence). The junction had 11 bases not matched to a gene; V was cut back by 0 bases and J by 2 bases. The CDR3 is 19 amino acids. CDR3 amino acids: CATSRDLLSGQGNTGELFF. The CDR3 coding sequence is TGTGCCACCAGCAGAGACCTGCTTTCTGGACAGGGCAACACCGGGGAGCTGTTTTTT.

The chain carries TRBV29-1 and TRBJ2-1, with a tentative D call TRBD2 (7 bases). The CDR3 spans 13 residues. V lost 4 bases, J lost 9 bases, and 16 bases lay in between. Germline loops: CDR1 SQVTM, CDR2 ANQGSEA. The CDR3 protein is CSVATGGLGEQFF. As DNA, the CDR3 is TGCAGCGTTGCCACGGGGGGCCTTGGTGAGCAGTTCTTC.

V usage is TRBV6-5 and J usage is TRBJ1-1; a possible D gene is TRBD1 (6 bases). Germline V lookup: CDR1 MNHEY, CDR2 SVGAGI. The CDR3 contains 14 residues. The ends were cut back, 2 bases at V and 2 bases at J, with 9 bases in the middle. CDR3 sequence: CASSYRDTNTEAFF. DNA for the CDR3: TGTGCCAGCAGTTACCGGGACACTAACACTGAAGCTTTCTTT.

The CDR3 here is CASSTRQAANLNYGYTF. The CDR3 nucleotides are TGTGCCAGCAGCACCCGACAGGCCGCAAACCTTAACTATGGCTACACCTTC. V gene TRBV9 combines with J gene TRBJ1-2, with D maybe TRBD1 (6 bases). Germline loops: CDR1 SGDLS, CDR2 YYNGEE. CDR3 length: 17 amino acids. V lost 4 bases and J 1 base, leaving 20 bases between the germline ends.

Notes on this clone: Other DNA sequences within the sample encode an identical CDR3. The chain carries TRBV9 and TRBJ2-3, with D tentatively TRBD1 (5 bases). The CDR3 length is 15 residues. Germline CDR1 and CDR2: SGDLS and YYNGEE. V was pared by 0 bases and J by 3 bases, with 11 bases between. CDR3 protein: CASSVEQGRTDTQYF. The CDR3 DNA is TGTGCCAGCAGCGTAGAGCAGGGTAGAACAGATACGCAGTATTTT.

The chain carries TRBV30 and TRBJ2-7; D is uncertain. In germline, CDR1 is GTSNPN, CDR2 SVGIG (reference sequence). Trimming took 3 bases from V and 2 from J, leaving 17 bases between them. CDR3 length: 15 amino acids. DNA of the CDR3: TGTGCCTGGAGGTTGGGTGTGGGCCCTACCTACGAGCAGTACTTC. Translating gives CAWRLGVGPTYEQYF.

The chain couples TRBV3-1 (or the pseudogene TRBV3-2) to TRBJ2-7, with 9 bases fitting TRBD1. CDR1 is LGHDT, CDR2 YNNKEL, per germline (reference sequence). J lost 7 bases, V lost 3 bases, and 13 bases had no gene match. The CDR3 loop spans 16 amino acids. The CDR3 protein is CASSQATGTGLLEQYF. CDR3 bases: TGTGCCAGCAGCCAGGCTACCGGGACAGGGCTTTTGGAGCAGTACTTC.

The chain combines TRBV6-6 with TRBJ1-4; no clear D. Germline-derived CDR1 and CDR2 are MNHNY and SVGAGI (reference sequence). V was pared by 8 bases and J by 10 bases, with 11 bases between. This CDR3 is 11 amino acids long. The CDR3 nucleotides read TGTGCCAGCGGCGAGGGCGGAAAACTGTTTTTT. Residues: CASGEGGKLFF.

Worth noting for this clone: Since no conserved phenylalanine or tryptophan closes the CDR3, a read error is the likely cause. Because the CDR3's place on the DNA is in doubt, the DNA is left out and the CDR3 is given as listed by TCRdb. V usage is TRBV5-8 and J usage is TRBJ1-4; the table's D call, TRBD1, has no DNA check behind it. In germline, CDR1 is SGHTS, CDR2 YDEGEE. The CDR3 adds up to 9 amino acids, both ends counted. This CDR3 is CASSLSTGI.

The rearrangement links TRBV2 to TRBJ2-1; 8 bases are shared with TRBD1. Germline lookup yields CDR1 SNHLY and CDR2 FYNNEI. The CDR3 is 15 amino acids. V lost 6 bases to trimming and J lost 2 bases; unmatched junction nucleotides: 6. The CDR3 is CASSSGGSPYNEQFF. The CDR3 DNA sequence: TGTGCCAGCAGCTCAGGGGGCAGCCCCTACAATGAGCAGTTCTTC.

The rearrangement uses TRBV7-9 and TRBJ2-7; 10 nucleotides line up with TRBD1. This CDR3 contains 13 residues. CDR1 is SEHNR, CDR2 FQNEAQ, per germline (reference sequence). The V gene end was trimmed by 5 bases and the J gene end by 7 bases; junction bases not matched to a gene: 5. As DNA, the CDR3 is TGTGCCAGCAGCGACGGACAGGGGGGAGAGCAGTACTTC. Translated: CASSDGQGGEQYF.

The chain carries TRBV28 and TRBJ1-2; a weak D match, TRBD1 (6 bases). CDR3 length: 11 amino acids. V was cut by 6 bases and J by 7 bases, with 9 bases left in between. The V gene's germline CDR1 is MDHEN and CDR2 SYDVKM. The chain's CDR3 is CASRQGPGYTF. In DNA, the CDR3 is TGTGCCAGCAGACAGGGTCCTGGCTACACCTTC.

V gene TRBV28 combines with J gene TRBJ1-1, with TRBD1 matching over 10 bases. The CDR3 has 13 residues. The V gene end was trimmed by 7 bases and the J gene end by 4 bases; junction bases not matched to a gene: 3. Germline lookup yields CDR1 MDHEN and CDR2 SYDVKM. The CDR3 nucleotides are TGTGCCAGCAATGGACAGGGGGGCACTGAAGCTTTCTTT. Its protein product is CASNGQGGTEAFF.

The chain has TRBV6-5 and TRBJ1-1, with D maybe TRBD1 (5 bases). From germline, CDR1 is MNHEY and CDR2 SVGAGI. The V and J ends lost 6 bases and 1 base respectively, with 9 bases between them. The CDR3 extends over 13 amino acids. CDR3 in amino acids: CASSLDKNTEAFF. The CDR3 nucleotides read TGTGCCAGCAGCCTGGACAAGAACACTGAAGCTTTCTTT.

V usage is TRBV7-3 and J usage is TRBJ2-5, with 9 bases lining up with TRBD2. The CDR3 consists of 16 residues. With 1 base clipped from V and 3 bases from J, the junction kept 6 bases outside the gene matches. Germline values: CDR1 SGHTA, CDR2 FQGTGA. In nucleotides, the CDR3 is TGTGCCAGCAGCTTAAAGGGCGGGGGGGCCGAAGAGACCCAGTACTTC. Translation gives CASSLKGGGAEETQYF.

This chain joins TRBV28 and TRBJ1-2; 10 nucleotides agree with TRBD1. The CDR3 runs 15 residues. Unmatched junction bases numbered 8, after V lost 7 bases and J lost 3 bases. Germline values: CDR1 MDHEN, CDR2 SYDVKM. This CDR3 is CASKTGGGAHYGYTF. The CDR3 DNA reads TGTGCCAGCAAGACAGGGGGCGGGGCCCACTATGGCTACACCTTC.

The chain uses TRBV27 and TRBJ2-7, with 11 positions matching TRBD2. V shed 4 bases and J 3 bases; nucleotides not matched to a gene: 2. This CDR3 is 14 amino acids long. Germline V gene lookup returns CDR1 MNHEY and CDR2 SMNVEV (reference sequence). CDR3 sequence (DNA): TGTGCCAGCAGTTATACTAGCGGGGGCTACGAGCAGTACTTC. This gives the protein CASSYTSGGYEQYF.